The source of this TCR beta chain is a study of blood T cell repertoires in COVID-19. About the study: From the United States, Italy and Spain came samples of acute and convalescent COVID-19. Sources were T cells, B-cell-depleted T cells, or PBMCs; the material itself was cDNA or gDNA.

The repertoire was sequenced with immunoSEQ multiplex PCR; TCRdb's copy has only in-frame clones and lacks some. The sample contains 120,000 to 150,000 clones, 85% to 90% of which appear only once. The CDR3 runs to 17 residues. The receptor comes from a man in his forties or fifties who had recovered from COVID-19. The chain joins TRBV7-5 to TRBJ2-2; whether TRBD1, the table's D call, matches the DNA was not checked. TRBV7-5 is labeled a pseudogene. Sequenced material: peripheral blood. This CDR3 is CARSLVGETGNTGELFF. The CDR3, as DNA: TGTGCCAGAAGCTTAGTAGGGGAGACAGGGAACACCGGGGAGCTGTTTTTT.